These 8 T cell receptor beta chains came from one sample sequenced in a study of cytomegalovirus exposure and HLA in healthy donors. The PCR made use of 60 Vbeta and 13 Jbeta primers. Assay: immunoSEQ multiplex PCR; the TCRdb copy retains only in-frame clones and omits some. This table has about 99,000 clones, about 79% appearing once. Sequencing was done on a sample of PBMCs. The origin of the receptors is a man between 60 and 70 years old in good health and CMV-seropositive.

This chain uses TRBV9 with TRBJ1-2, with TRBD1 matching over 9 bases. This CDR3 comprises 14 residues. The germline CDR1 and CDR2 sequences are SGDLS and YYNGEE. V shed 2 bases, J shed 8 bases, and the junction held 7 bases outside the gene matches. The CDR3 nucleotides read TGTGCCAGCAGCGTTGGGACAGGGCCTTACGGCTACACCTTC. Encoded protein: CASSVGTGPYGYTF.

The chain recombines TRBV5-1 with TRBJ2-3; 9 bases map to TRBD1. V lost 0 bases, J lost 4 bases, and 9 bases stayed unmatched. Germline V lookup: CDR1 SGHRS, CDR2 YFSETQ. This CDR3 spans 17 amino acids. The CDR3 region has the DNA TGCGCCAGCAGCTTGGTCGCACTACAGGGGGCAGCAGATACGCAGTATTTT. Protein sequence: CASSLVALQGAADTQYF.

This clone was recorded a few times. The gene calls are TRBV4-2 and TRBJ1-4; D is perhaps TRBD1 (6 bases). CDR3 length equals 14 residues. The germline V gene encodes CDR1 LGHNA and CDR2 YNFKEQ. V lost 1 base, J lost 8 bases, and 11 bases lay in between. DNA for the CDR3: TGTGCCAGCAGCCAAGCAGGCCAGGGGGAAAAACTGTTTTTT. It yields the protein CASSQAGQGEKLFF.

The V gene is TRBV4-3, the J gene TRBJ2-2, with 7 bases matching TRBD1. CDR3 length: 17 amino acids. Germline CDR1 and CDR2: LGHNA and YSLEER. V trimming: 1 base; J trimming: 5 bases; junction bases outside the gene matches: 10. CDR3 nucleotide sequence: TGCGCCAGCAGCCAAGGCCTCGACAGGGTCGAGACCGGGGAGCTGTTTTTT. Translated, it gives CASSQGLDRVETGELFF.

Points on this clone: Likely a read error: the CDR3 ends without its conserved phenylalanine or tryptophan. The chain links TRBV2 to TRBJ2-7; 7 bases fit TRBD2. The CDR3 consists of 12 residues. Trimming cost V 7 bases and J 3 bases; bases outside gene matches: 3. CDR1 and CDR2 from the germline V gene are SNHLY and FYNNEI. Here the CDR3 DNA reads TGTGCCAGCACCTCGGGAGGCTACGAGCAGTACCTC. Protein sequence: CASTSGGYEQYL.

The rearrangement joins TRBV9 to TRBJ2-3; the D gene is possibly TRBD2 (7 bases). CDR1 is SGDLS, CDR2 YYNGEE, per germline. This CDR3 has 19 residues. The V end was cut by 0 bases, the J end by 6 bases, with 26 bases between. CDR3 nucleotide sequence: TGTGCCAGCAGCGTAGAGCCGATAGGGGGGAGGGGCCGGTTGGATACGCAGTATTTT. Translated: CASSVEPIGGRGRLDTQYF.

CDR3 in amino acids: CASSFWTGNQPQHF. In DNA, the CDR3 is TGTGCCAGCAGCTTTTGGACAGGCAATCAGCCCCAGCATTTT. V usage is TRBV5-6 and J usage is TRBJ1-5; possible D gene TRBD1, 6 bases. Germline V gene lookup returns CDR1 SGHDT and CDR2 YYEEEE. This CDR3 contains 14 residues. Trimming removed 2 bases from V and 2 bases from J, with 8 bases in between.

This rearrangement joins TRBV5-1 to TRBJ2-2; 11 nucleotides line up with TRBD2. Germline lookup yields CDR1 SGHRS and CDR2 YFSETQ. The CDR3 totals 15 residues. V shed 4 bases, J shed 3 bases, and the junction held 2 bases outside the gene matches. The CDR3: CASSVSGGDTGELFF. CDR3 in DNA: TGCGCCAGCAGCGTTAGCGGGGGGGACACCGGGGAGCTGTTTTTT.